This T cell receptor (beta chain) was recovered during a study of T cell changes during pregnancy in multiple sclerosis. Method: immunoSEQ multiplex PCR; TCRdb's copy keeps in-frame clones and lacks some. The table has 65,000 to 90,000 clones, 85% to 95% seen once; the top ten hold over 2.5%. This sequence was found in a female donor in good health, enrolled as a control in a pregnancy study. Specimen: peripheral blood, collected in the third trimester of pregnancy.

DNA for the CDR3: TGTGCCAGCAGTTTAGGGGCCGCGTCTCAGGGCTACACCTTC. Translating gives CASSLGAASQGYTF. The rearrangement joins TRBV28 to TRBJ1-2; perhaps TRBD1 as D (5 bases). The length of the CDR3 is 14 residues. The V end was cut by 2 bases, the J end by 8 bases, with 15 bases between. Germline values: CDR1 MDHEN, CDR2 SYDVKM.